This T cell receptor beta chain was identified during a study of human T cells and chemical hapten exposure. Turning to the study itself: Patients were mainly female, each with alopecia areata, totalis or universalis.

Attachment of unique molecular identifiers to individual cDNA molecules was performed in the library. MiXCR was run by TCRdb on the RACE reads, yielding one entry per CDR3 protein. The repertoire holds approximately 80,000 distinct CDR3 sequences, over 6% seen once, with 1.5% to 1.8% in the top ten. The time point denotes: patch test 1, 2 weeks after DPC sensitization. Sample treatment: therapeutic diphenylcyclopropenone sensitization with weekly scalp DPC. The study drew its donors from alopecia patients who were 18 to 70 years old and suitable for DPC. As for this clonotype: The antigen is unknown.

Overall study findings and caveats: TCRs exceeding 1 in 1000 frequency stayed unchanged with DPC sensitization.

V was cut by 3 bases and J by 3 bases, with 12 bases left in between. The CDR3 sequence is 14 residues long. Germline-derived CDR1 and CDR2 are MDHEN and SYDVKM. The V call is TRBV28, the J call TRBJ2-7; D is undetermined. The material sequenced was whole blood, taken in connection with sensitization to the hapten diphenylcyclopropenone (DPC). The sequence came from a woman in her 30s with alopecia areata. Some clones in this sample may be carry-over from other donors' samples. CDR3 sequence reads: CASSLTVSNYEQYF. Here the CDR3 DNA reads TGTGCCAGCAGTTTGACGGTGTCGAACTACGAGCAGTACTTC.